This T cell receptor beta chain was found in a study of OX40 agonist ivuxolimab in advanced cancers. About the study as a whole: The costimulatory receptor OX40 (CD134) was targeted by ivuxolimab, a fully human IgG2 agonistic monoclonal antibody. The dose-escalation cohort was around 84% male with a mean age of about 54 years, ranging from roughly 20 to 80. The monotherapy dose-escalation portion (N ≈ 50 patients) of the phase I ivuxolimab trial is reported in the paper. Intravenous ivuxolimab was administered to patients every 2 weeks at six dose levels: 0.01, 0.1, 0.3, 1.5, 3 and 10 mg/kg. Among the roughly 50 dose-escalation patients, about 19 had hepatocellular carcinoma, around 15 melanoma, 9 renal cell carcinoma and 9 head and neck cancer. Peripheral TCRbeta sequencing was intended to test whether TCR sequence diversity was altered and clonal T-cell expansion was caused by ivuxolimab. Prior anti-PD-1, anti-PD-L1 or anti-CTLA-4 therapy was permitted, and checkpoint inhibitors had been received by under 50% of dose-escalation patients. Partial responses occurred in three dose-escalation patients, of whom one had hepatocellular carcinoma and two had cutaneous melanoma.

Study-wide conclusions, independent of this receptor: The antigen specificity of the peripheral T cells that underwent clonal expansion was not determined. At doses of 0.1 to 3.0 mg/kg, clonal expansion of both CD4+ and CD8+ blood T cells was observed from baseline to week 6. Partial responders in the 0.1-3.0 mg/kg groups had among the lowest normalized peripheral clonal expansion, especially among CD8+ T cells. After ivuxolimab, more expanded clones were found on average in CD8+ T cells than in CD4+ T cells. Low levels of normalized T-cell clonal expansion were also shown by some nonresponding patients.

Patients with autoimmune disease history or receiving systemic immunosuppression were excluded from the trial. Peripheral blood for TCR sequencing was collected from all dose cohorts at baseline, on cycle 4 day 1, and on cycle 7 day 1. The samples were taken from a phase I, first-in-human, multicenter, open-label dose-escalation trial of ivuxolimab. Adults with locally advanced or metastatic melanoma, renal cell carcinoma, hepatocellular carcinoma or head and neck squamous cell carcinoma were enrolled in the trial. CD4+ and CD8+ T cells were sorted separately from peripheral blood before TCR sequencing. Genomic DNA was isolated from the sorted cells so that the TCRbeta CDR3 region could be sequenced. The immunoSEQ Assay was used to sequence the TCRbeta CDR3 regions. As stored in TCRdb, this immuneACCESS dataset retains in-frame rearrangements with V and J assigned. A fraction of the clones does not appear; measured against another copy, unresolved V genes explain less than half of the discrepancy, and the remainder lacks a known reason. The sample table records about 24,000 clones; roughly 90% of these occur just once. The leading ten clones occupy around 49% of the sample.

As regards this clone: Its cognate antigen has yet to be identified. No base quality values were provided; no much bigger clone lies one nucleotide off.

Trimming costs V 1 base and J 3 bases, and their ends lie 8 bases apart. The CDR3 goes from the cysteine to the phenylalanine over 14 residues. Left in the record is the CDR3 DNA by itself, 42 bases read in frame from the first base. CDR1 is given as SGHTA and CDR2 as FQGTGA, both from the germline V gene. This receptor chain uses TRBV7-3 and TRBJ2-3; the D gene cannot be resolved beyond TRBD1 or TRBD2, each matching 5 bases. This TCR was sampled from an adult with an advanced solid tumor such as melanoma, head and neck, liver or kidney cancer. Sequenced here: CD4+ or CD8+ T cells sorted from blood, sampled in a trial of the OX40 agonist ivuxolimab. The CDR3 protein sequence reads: CASSLRGSTDTQYF. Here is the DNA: TGTGCCAGCAGCTTAAGGGGGTCGACAGATACGCAGTATTTT.